These 20 T cell receptor beta chains were sequenced from one sample in a study of CD8 T cell repertoires and HIV-1 epitope variants. TCRdb's table, derived via immunoSEQ multiplex PCR, lists solely in-frame clones and lacks some. This table holds about 5,400 clones, roughly 71% found once. Their recognized antigens are unknown. What was sequenced was cultured CD8+ T cells derived from PBMCs. The source is a male donor with HIV.

The chain has TRBV15 and TRBJ1-4; weak D call: TRBD1 (6 bases). Germline CDR1 reads LNHNV; CDR2 reads YYDKDF (reference sequence). V shed 0 bases and J shed 8 bases, with 10 bases lying between them. CDR3 size: 14 residues. CDR3 DNA sequence: TGTGCCACCAGCAGAGACAGGGGTGGGGAAAAACTGTTTTTT. It encodes CATSRDRGGEKLFF.

The chain couples TRBV4-3 to TRBJ2-7, with D perhaps being TRBD1 or TRBD2 (6 bases each). CDR3 length: 15 residues. V lost 3 bases and J lost 5, with 17 bases in between. The germline V gene has CDR1 LGHNA and CDR2 YSLEER. The CDR3 loop is CASSHAQGGLHEQYF. DNA of the CDR3: TGCGCCAGCAGCCACGCACAGGGAGGCCTTCACGAGCAGTACTTC.

The chain recombines TRBV4-1 with TRBJ1-1; D call uncertain. Trimming pared 0 bases from V and 2 bases from J, leaving 7 bases between. CDR1 MGHRA and CDR2 YSYEKL come from the germline V gene. The CDR3 spans 14 residues. In DNA form, the CDR3 reads TGCGCCAGCAGCCAAGATGCAGATAACACTGAAGCTTTCTTT. Protein: CASSQDADNTEAFF.

The V and J genes are TRBV9 and TRBJ1-1; D gene uncertain. The length of the CDR3 is 15 residues. Germline CDR1 and CDR2: SGDLS and YYNGEE. Trimming shortened V by 3 bases and J by 0 bases, and 12 bases separated the two germline ends. The CDR3 DNA sequence: TGTGCCAGCAGCGCCGGGGAGATTTTGAACACTGAAGCTTTCTTT. Translated: CASSAGEILNTEAFF. Supplemented by reference TRBV9 and TRBJ1-1, the full variable domain reads DSGVTQTPKHLITATGQRVTLRCSPRSGDLSVYWYQQSLDQGLQFLIQYYNGEERAKGNILERFSAQQFPDLHSELNLSSLELGDSALYFCASSAGEILNTEAFFGQGTRLTVV.

J is TRBJ2-1 and V is TRBV7-2; 8 bases match TRBD2. CDR3 size: 17 residues. Per the germline V gene, CDR1 is SGHTA and CDR2 is FQGNSA. The V and J ends lost 1 base and 6 bases, in that order; junction bases with no gene match: 11. The CDR3 loop is CASSLEPRTSWGNEQFF. For the CDR3, the DNA is TGTGCCAGCAGCTTAGAGCCCCGGACTAGCTGGGGCAATGAGCAGTTCTTC.

The V call is TRBV30, the J call TRBJ2-7; D is uncertain. The CDR3 consists of 12 residues. With 0 bases removed from V and 2 bases from J, the gap between germline ends came to 5 bases. Germline V gene lookup returns CDR1 GTSNPN and CDR2 SVGIG (reference sequence). This CDR3 reads CAWSVDTYEQYF. The CDR3 DNA sequence: TGTGCCTGGAGTGTAGACACCTACGAGCAGTACTTC.

This clone turned up a few times. As DNA, the CDR3 is TGTGCCAGCAGTCTAACCGCAGGGTTTGGAAACACCATATATTTT. Its protein product is CASSLTAGFGNTIYF. This rearrangement joins TRBV27 to TRBJ1-3; tentative D call: TRBD1 (5 bases). Germline V lookup: CDR1 MNHEY, CDR2 SMNVEV (reference sequence). Deletions cut 5 bases from V and 3 bases from J, with 14 bases between. The CDR3 has 15 residues.

The chain couples TRBV5-6 to TRBJ2-7; TRBD1 matches 8 bases. V trimming: 4 bases; J trimming: 2 bases; junction bases outside the gene matches: 5. Germline V gives CDR1 SGHDT, CDR2 YYEEEE. This CDR3 has 14 amino acids. The CDR3 region has the DNA TGTGCCAGCAGCCCCGGGACAGGTACCTACGAGCAGTACTTC. Residues: CASSPGTGTYEQYF.

This clone was observed once. The J gene is TRBJ2-5, the V gene TRBV30; 9 bases agree with TRBD1. Germline V gene data show CDR1 as GTSNPN and CDR2 as SVGIG (reference sequence). The CDR3 loop spans 13 amino acids. After removal of 5 bases from V and 5 bases from J, the junction contained 6 bases not matched to a gene. The CDR3 sequence is CAWQDRGGETQYF. In DNA, the CDR3 is TGTGCCTGGCAGGACAGGGGCGGGGAGACCCAGTACTTC.

Only a few counts were recorded for this clone. The rearrangement links TRBV7-6 to TRBJ2-7, with TRBD2 matching 8 bases. The V gene's germline CDR1 is SGHVS and CDR2 FNYEAQ. This CDR3 comprises 16 residues. Unmatched junction bases numbered 4, after V lost 0 bases and J lost 0 bases. CDR3 sequence (DNA): TGTGCCAGCAGCTTAGCGACTAGCGCGAGCTCCTACGAGCAGTACTTC. It specifies CASSLATSASSYEQYF. Using reference TRBV7-6 and TRBJ2-7 for the parts outside the CDR3, the full variable domain is GAGVSQSPRYKVTKRGQDVALRCDPISGHVSLYWYRQALGQGPEFLTYFNYEAQQDKSGLPNDRFSAERPEGSISTLTIQRTEQRDSAMYRCASSLATSASSYEQYFGPGTRLTVT.

The V gene is TRBV11-1, the J gene TRBJ2-7; 13 nucleotides agree with TRBD2. Losses at the gene ends were 6 bases for V and 6 bases for J; bases not matched to a gene: 17. CDR3 length: 18 residues. Germline V gives CDR1 SGHAT, CDR2 FQDESV (reference sequence). The CDR3 loop is CASSLTSTSGGPSGEQYF. The CDR3 DNA is TGTGCCAGCAGTCTCACATCGACTAGCGGGGGGCCTTCTGGCGAGCAGTACTTC.

The J gene is TRBJ2-2, the V gene TRBV28; D is ambiguous. The CDR3 is 15 residues long. V lost 7 bases and J 4 bases, leaving 16 bases between the germline ends. Germline-derived CDR1 and CDR2 are MDHEN and SYDVKM. The CDR3 coding sequence is TGTGCCAGCACCCCCATCCGGGCCTCCACCGGGGAGCTGTTTTTT. It encodes CASTPIRASTGELFF.

The chain links TRBV5-5 to TRBJ2-7; D possibly matches TRBD1 or TRBD2 (5 bases each). The germline V gene has CDR1 SGHKS and CDR2 YYEKEE (reference sequence). CDR3 length: 13 residues. Trimming cost V 0 bases and J 5 bases, with 9 bases left between them. This chain's CDR3 is CASSLGGPDEQYF. Written as DNA, the CDR3 is TGTGCCAGCAGCTTGGGGGGACCGGACGAGCAGTACTTC.

This chain uses TRBV14 with TRBJ1-1; no definite D call. V lost 3 bases to trimming and J lost 5 bases, with 7 bases between them. This CDR3 is 12 amino acids long. CDR1 is SGHDN and CDR2 is FVKESK in the germline V gene. The CDR3 DNA reads TGTGCCAGCAGCCAGAGACGGACTGAAGCTTTCTTT. This gives the protein CASSQRRTEAFF.

This clone was detected only a few times. The rearrangement links TRBV6-5 to TRBJ2-7, with 8 bases matching TRBD1. V trimming: 7 bases; J trimming: 6 bases; junction bases outside the gene matches: 8. Germline V gene sequence: CDR1 MNHEY, CDR2 SVGAGI. This CDR3 region has 13 residues. CDR3 loop: CASTRTGTGEQYF. DNA for the CDR3: TGTGCCAGCACCAGGACAGGGACCGGCGAGCAGTACTTC.

The rearrangement links TRBV21-1 to TRBJ2-1; no DNA check was done on the table's D call, TRBD1. TRBV21-1 is recorded as a pseudogene. This CDR3 is 15 amino acids long. The CDR3 spells CASPRCGDRGYEQFF. CDR3 nucleotides: TGTGCCAGCCCTCGATGCGGGGACAGGGGGTATGAGCAGTTCTTC.

The gene calls are TRBV9 and TRBJ2-1; 8 nucleotides align to TRBD1. The germline V gene has CDR1 SGDLS and CDR2 YYNGEE. With 0 bases clipped from V and 5 bases from J, the junction kept 4 bases outside the gene matches. The CDR3 consists of 15 residues. In DNA form, the CDR3 reads TGTGCCAGCAGCGTAGAGCAGGGGGCGCACAATGAGCAGTTCTTC. Translation gives CASSVEQGAHNEQFF.

This rearrangement joins TRBV7-7 to TRBJ2-5; possibly TRBD1 or TRBD2 for D (7 bases each). V lost 5 bases and J lost 2, with 15 bases in between. This CDR3 comprises 15 residues. The V gene's germline CDR1 is SSHAT and CDR2 FNYEAQ (reference sequence). The CDR3 loop is CASSQGGAVQETQYF. CDR3 nucleotides: TGTGCCAGCAGCCAGGGGGGGGCTGTACAAGAGACCCAGTACTTC.

This clone was picked up a small number of times. This sequence joins TRBV7-9 and TRBJ2-7, with TRBD1 matching 8 bases. Germline CDR1 and CDR2: SEHNR and FQNEAQ (reference sequence). The length of the CDR3 is 17 residues. The V segment lost 4 bases and the J segment 3 bases; nucleotides outside the gene matches: 14. CDR3 in DNA: TGTGCCAGCAGCTCGACCCTGAGAGGACAGGGTATCTACGAGCAGTACTTC. Translating it yields CASSSTLRGQGIYEQYF.

The rearrangement joins TRBV6-5 to TRBJ2-7; a possible D gene is TRBD1 (6 bases). CDR3 length: 14 amino acids. Germline V gene data show CDR1 as MNHEY and CDR2 as SVGAGI. The V and J ends lost 1 base and 6 bases respectively, with 13 bases between them. Here the CDR3 DNA reads TGTGCCAGCAGTTACTGGGCAGGGGACGGCGAGCAGTACTTC. Encoded protein: CASSYWAGDGEQYF.